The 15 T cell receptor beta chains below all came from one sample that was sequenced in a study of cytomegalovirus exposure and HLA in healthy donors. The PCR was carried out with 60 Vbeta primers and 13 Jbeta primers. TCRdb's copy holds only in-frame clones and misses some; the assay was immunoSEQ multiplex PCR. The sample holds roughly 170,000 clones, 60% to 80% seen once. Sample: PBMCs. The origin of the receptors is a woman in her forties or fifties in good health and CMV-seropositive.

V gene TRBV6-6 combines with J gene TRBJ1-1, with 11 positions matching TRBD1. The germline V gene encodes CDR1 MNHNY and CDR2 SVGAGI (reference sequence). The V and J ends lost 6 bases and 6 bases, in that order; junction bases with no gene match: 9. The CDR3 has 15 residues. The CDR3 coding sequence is TGTGCCAGCAGGCCGGACAGGGGGCGGGGGCCTGAAGCTTTCTTT. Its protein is CASRPDRGRGPEAFF.

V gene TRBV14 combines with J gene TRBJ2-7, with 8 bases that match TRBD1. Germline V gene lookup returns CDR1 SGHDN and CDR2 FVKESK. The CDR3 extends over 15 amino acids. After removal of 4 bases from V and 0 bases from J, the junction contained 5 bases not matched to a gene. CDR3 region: CASSPLDRASYEQYF. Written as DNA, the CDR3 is TGTGCCAGCAGCCCTCTGGACAGGGCCTCCTACGAGCAGTACTTC.

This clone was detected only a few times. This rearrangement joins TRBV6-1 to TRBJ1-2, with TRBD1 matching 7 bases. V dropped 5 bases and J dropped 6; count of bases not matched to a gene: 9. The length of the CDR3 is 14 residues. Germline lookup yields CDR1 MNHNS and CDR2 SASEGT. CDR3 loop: CASSPTGSVNGYTF. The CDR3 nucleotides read TGTGCCAGCAGTCCGACAGGGAGTGTAAATGGCTACACCTTC.

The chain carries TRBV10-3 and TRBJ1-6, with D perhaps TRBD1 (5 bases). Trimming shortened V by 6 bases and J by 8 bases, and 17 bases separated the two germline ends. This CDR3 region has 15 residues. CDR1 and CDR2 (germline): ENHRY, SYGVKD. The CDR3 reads CAISRGEGTDSPLHF. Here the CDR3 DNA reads TGTGCCATCAGCCGGGGGGAGGGGACCGATTCACCCCTCCACTTT.

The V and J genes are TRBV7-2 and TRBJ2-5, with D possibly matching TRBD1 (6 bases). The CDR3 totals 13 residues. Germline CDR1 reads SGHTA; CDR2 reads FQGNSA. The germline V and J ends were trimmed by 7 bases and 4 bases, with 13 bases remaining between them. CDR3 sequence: CASIPTGPETQYF. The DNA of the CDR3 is TGTGCCAGCATCCCAACAGGGCCAGAGACCCAGTACTTC.

The CDR3 protein is CASSQQGYEKLFF. The CDR3 coding sequence is TGTGCCAGCAGCCAACAGGGCTATGAAAAACTGTTTTTT. The V gene is TRBV7-9, the J gene TRBJ1-4; perhaps TRBD1 as D (6 bases). With 5 bases removed from V and 6 bases from J, the gap between germline ends came to 10 bases. The CDR3 totals 13 residues. Looked up from germline, CDR1 is SEHNR and CDR2 is FQNEAQ (reference sequence). The full variable domain, completed using reference TRBV7-9 and TRBJ1-4, is DTGVSQNPRHKITKRGQNVTFRCDPISEHNRLYWYRQTLGQGPEFLTYFQNEAQLEKSRLLSDRFSAERPKGSFSTLEIQRTEQGDSAMYLCASSQQGYEKLFFGSGTQLSVL.

CDR3 region: CASSRGLAGNEQFF. The DNA of the CDR3 is TGTGCCAGCAGCCGGGGACTAGCGGGAAATGAGCAGTTCTTC. The chain combines TRBV6-5 with TRBJ2-1, with 13 bases that match TRBD2. Germline-derived CDR1 and CDR2 are MNHEY and SVGAGI. This CDR3 has 14 residues. V trimming: 6 bases; J trimming: 7 bases; junction bases outside the gene matches: 3.

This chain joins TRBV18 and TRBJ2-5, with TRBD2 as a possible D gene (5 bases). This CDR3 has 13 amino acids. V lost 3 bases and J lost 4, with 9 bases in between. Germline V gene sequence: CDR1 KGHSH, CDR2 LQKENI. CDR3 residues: CASSPGSGETQYF. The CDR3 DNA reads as TGTGCCAGCTCACCGGGGAGTGGAGAGACCCAGTACTTC.

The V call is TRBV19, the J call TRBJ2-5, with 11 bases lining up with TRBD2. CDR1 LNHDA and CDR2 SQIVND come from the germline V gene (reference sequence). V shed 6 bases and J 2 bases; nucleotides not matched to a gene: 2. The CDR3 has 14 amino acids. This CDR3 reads CASRLAGVQETQYF. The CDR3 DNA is TGTGCCAGTAGACTAGCGGGGGTACAAGAGACCCAGTACTTC.

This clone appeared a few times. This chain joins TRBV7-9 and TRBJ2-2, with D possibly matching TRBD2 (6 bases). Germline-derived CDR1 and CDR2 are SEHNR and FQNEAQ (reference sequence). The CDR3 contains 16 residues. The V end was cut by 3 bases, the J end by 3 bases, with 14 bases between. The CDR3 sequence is CASSFLRETYTGELFF. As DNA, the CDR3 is TGTGCCAGCAGCTTTTTACGGGAGACCTACACCGGGGAGCTGTTTTTT.

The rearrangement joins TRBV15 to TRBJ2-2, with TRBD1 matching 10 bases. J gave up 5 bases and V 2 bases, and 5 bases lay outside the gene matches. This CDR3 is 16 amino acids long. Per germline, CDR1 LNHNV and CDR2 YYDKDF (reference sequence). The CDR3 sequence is CATSRPGTGETGELFF. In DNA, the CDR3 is TGTGCCACCAGCAGACCTGGGACAGGGGAAACCGGGGAGCTGTTTTTT. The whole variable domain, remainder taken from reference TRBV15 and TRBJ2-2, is DAMVIQNPRYQVTQFGKPVTLSCSQTLNHNVMYWYQQKSSQAPKLLFHYYDKDFNNEADTPDNFQSRRPNTSFCFLDIRSPGLGDTAMYLCATSRPGTGETGELFFGEGSRLTVL.

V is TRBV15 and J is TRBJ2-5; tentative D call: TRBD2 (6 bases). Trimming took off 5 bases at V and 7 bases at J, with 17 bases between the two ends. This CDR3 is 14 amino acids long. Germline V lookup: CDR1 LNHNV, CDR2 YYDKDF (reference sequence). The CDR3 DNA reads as TGTGCCACCAGCCAGGAGGAGGGCCGCGGGACCCAGTACTTC. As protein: CATSQEEGRGTQYF.

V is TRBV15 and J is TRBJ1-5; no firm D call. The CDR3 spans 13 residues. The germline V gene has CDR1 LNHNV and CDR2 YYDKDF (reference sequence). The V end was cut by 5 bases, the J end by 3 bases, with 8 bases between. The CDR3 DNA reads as TGTGCCACCAGCCCGGGGAACAATCAGCCCCAGCATTTT. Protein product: CATSPGNNQPQHF.

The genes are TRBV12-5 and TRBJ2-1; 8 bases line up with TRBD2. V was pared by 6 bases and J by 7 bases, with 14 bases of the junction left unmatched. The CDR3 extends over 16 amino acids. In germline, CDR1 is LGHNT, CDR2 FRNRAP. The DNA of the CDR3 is TGTGCTAGTGGACTGAGGGCGGGGGGCAACAGAAATGAGCAGTTCTTC. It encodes CASGLRAGGNRNEQFF.

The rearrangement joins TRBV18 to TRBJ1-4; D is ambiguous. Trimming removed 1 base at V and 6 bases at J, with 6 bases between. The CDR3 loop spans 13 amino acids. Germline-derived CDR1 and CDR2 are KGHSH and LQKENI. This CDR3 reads CASSPRVDEKLFF. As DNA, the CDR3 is TGTGCCAGCTCACCACGAGTTGATGAAAAACTGTTTTTT.